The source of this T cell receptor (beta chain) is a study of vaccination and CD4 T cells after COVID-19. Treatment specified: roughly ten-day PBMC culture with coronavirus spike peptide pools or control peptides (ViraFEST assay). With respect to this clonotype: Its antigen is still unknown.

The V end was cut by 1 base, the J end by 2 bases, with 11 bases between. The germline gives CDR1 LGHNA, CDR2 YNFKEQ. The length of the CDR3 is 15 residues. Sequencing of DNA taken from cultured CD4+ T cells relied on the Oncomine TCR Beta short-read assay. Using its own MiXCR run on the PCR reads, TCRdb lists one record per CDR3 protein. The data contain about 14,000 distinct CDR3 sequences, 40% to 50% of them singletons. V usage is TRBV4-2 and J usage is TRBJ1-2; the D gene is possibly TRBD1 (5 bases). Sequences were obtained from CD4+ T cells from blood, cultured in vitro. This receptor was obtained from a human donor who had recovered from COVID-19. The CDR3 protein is CASSQVPGTNYGYTF. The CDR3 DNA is TGTGCCAGCAGCCAAGTGCCGGGGACCAACTATGGCTACACCTTC.